Shown below are 12 T cell receptor beta chains from a single sample sequenced in a study of cytomegalovirus exposure and HLA in healthy donors. The study ran its PCR with 60 Vbeta and 13 Jbeta primers. Sequencing was performed with immunoSEQ multiplex PCR; in TCRdb, only in-frame clones are kept and a portion is missing. The sample yields 150,000 to 200,000 clones, of which the top ten take up around 1.4%. The sequenced sample was PBMCs. These receptors came from a woman in her sixties or seventies in good health and CMV-seronegative.

The chain is built from TRBV27 and TRBJ2-2; D remains unclear. Trimming took 4 bases from V and 1 from J, leaving 10 bases between them. Germline V CDR1 and CDR2: MNHEY, SMNVEV (reference sequence). CDR3 length equals 15 residues. The CDR3 region is CASSSLGLNTGELFF. The CDR3 region has the DNA TGTGCCAGCAGTTCCTTGGGCCTGAACACCGGGGAGCTGTTTTTT.

This chain connects TRBV18 to TRBJ2-7, with a possible D match to TRBD2 (7 bases). The CDR3 sequence is 15 residues long. V was pared by 6 bases and J by 2 bases, with 17 bases between. The germline gives CDR1 KGHSH, CDR2 LQKENI. The CDR3 protein is CASSDPEGGPYEQYF. The CDR3 nucleotides read TGTGCCAGCTCGGATCCGGAGGGGGGGCCCTACGAGCAGTACTTC.

This sequence joins TRBV7-9 and TRBJ2-3; TRBD2 is a possible D gene (7 bases). Trimming removed 5 bases at V and 6 bases at J, with 21 bases between. The CDR3 is 16 residues long. Per the germline V gene, CDR1 is SEHNR and CDR2 is FQNEAQ (reference sequence). The CDR3 DNA sequence: TGTGCCAGCAGCCGGGGAAGGGGGAGGGCCGTGGATACGCAGTATTTT. The encoded protein is CASSRGRGRAVDTQYF. The full variable domain, its missing parts supplied by reference TRBV7-9 and TRBJ2-3, is DTGVSQNPRHKITKRGQNVTFRCDPISEHNRLYWYRQTLGQGPEFLTYFQNEAQLEKSRLLSDRFSAERPKGSFSTLEIQRTEQGDSAMYLCASSRGRGRAVDTQYFGPGTRLTVL.

The J gene is TRBJ1-1, the V gene TRBV27; TRBD1 might be the D (5 bases). CDR1 is MNHEY and CDR2 is SMNVEV in the germline V gene (reference sequence). The V end was cut by 5 bases, the J end by 5 bases, with 15 bases between. This CDR3 is built from 14 residues. Here the CDR3 DNA reads TGTGCCAGCAGTCTATATTCAGGGATAACTGAAGCTTTCTTT. Translating it yields CASSLYSGITEAFF.

V and J are TRBV11-3 and TRBJ2-5; 15 nucleotides agree with TRBD2. V lost 5 bases, J lost 6 bases, and 7 bases stayed unmatched. The CDR3 runs 16 residues. Germline V lookup: CDR1 SGHNT, CDR2 YENEEA. CDR3 protein: CASSPGLAGGPKTQYF. CDR3 bases: TGTGCCAGCAGCCCCGGACTAGCGGGAGGGCCGAAGACCCAGTACTTC.

V gene TRBV5-1 combines with J gene TRBJ2-3; 8 bases match TRBD2. This CDR3 has 14 amino acids. J lost 1 base, V lost 5 bases, and 3 bases had no gene match. Germline V gene data show CDR1 as SGHRS and CDR2 as YFSETQ. This CDR3 is CASSYSGGTDTQYF. The CDR3 DNA is TGCGCCAGCAGTTATAGCGGGGGCACAGATACGCAGTATTTT.

V and J are TRBV2 and TRBJ2-7; D may be TRBD1 (6 bases). Trimming removed 11 bases at V and 6 bases at J, with 17 bases between. Germline-derived CDR1 and CDR2 are SNHLY and FYNNEI. CDR3 length: 12 amino acids. Here the CDR3 reads CAGGQRRREQYF. The CDR3 DNA reads TGTGCCGGAGGACAGCGAAGACGCGAGCAGTACTTC.

The V and J genes are TRBV10-3 and TRBJ1-5; TRBD1 might be the D (5 bases). There are 14 residues in the CDR3. Trimming took off 5 bases at V and 0 bases at J, with 8 bases between the two ends. Germline V lookup: CDR1 ENHRY, CDR2 SYGVKD. This CDR3 reads CAISLQGSNQPQHF. DNA of the CDR3: TGTGCCATCAGTCTTCAGGGTAGCAATCAGCCCCAGCATTTT.

V usage is TRBV30 and J usage is TRBJ1-1; no reliable D call. V lost 5 bases to trimming and J lost 5 bases, with 9 bases between them. This CDR3 spans 11 amino acids. The germline CDR1 and CDR2 sequences are GTSNPN and SVGIG (reference sequence). DNA for the CDR3: TGTGCCTGGGCGGGGAGTACTGAAGCTTTCTTT. Translating gives CAWAGSTEAFF.

This CDR3 is CASSIGTSGYNEQFF. The CDR3 DNA follows: TGTGCCAGTAGTATTGGGACTAGCGGATACAATGAGCAGTTCTTC. The chain employs TRBV19 and TRBJ2-1, with 11 bases matching TRBD2. The CDR3 runs 15 residues. V shed 3 bases, J shed 4 bases, and the junction held 2 bases outside the gene matches. Germline lookup yields CDR1 LNHDA and CDR2 SQIVND (reference sequence).

The chain employs TRBV7-3 and TRBJ1-6; D might be TRBD1 (5 bases). The CDR3 covers 14 residues. The germline V gene encodes CDR1 SGHTA and CDR2 FQGTGA. V was pared by 2 bases and J by 9 bases, with 11 bases between. For the CDR3, the DNA is TGTGCCAGCAGCTTATCGGGGGGAGGTTCACCCCTCCACTTT. Translated: CASSLSGGGSPLHF. Full variable domain (outside the CDR3, taken from reference TRBV7-3 and TRBJ1-6): GAGVSQTPSNKVTEKGKYVELRCDPISGHTALYWYRQSLGQGPEFLIYFQGTGAADDSGLPNDRFFAVRPEGSVSTLKIQRTERGDSAVYLCASSLSGGGSPLHFGNGTRLTVT.

The rearrangement joins TRBV2 to TRBJ1-5; maybe TRBD1 (5 bases). CDR1 and CDR2 from the germline V gene are SNHLY and FYNNEI. V was trimmed by 4 bases and J by 0 bases, leaving 10 bases between them. The CDR3 sequence is 15 residues long. The CDR3 bases are TGTGCCAGCAGTGGGCCGACAGCTAGCAATCAGCCCCAGCATTTT. Its translation: CASSGPTASNQPQHF.